This is a list of T cell receptor beta chains from one sample in a study of stem cell transplantation in POMP-related autoinflammatory disease. TCRdb keeps only in-frame clones here, not all; method: immunoSEQ multiplex PCR. The sample has about 8,900 clones, more than 85% seen once. Sequencing was performed on CD8+ T cells from PBMCs, taken before stem cell transplantation. These receptor sequences come from a human donor with POMP-related autoinflammation and immune dysregulation (PRAID). The CDR3 runs from the conserved cysteine through the conserved F or W. A D gene is named only where the DNA matches it firmly. A row's size may be missing; if present it is once, few, many or a size class.

V	D	J	size	CDR3	DNA
TRBV15	NA	TRBJ2-1	NA	CATSRDRSGYYNEQFF	TGTGCCACCAGCAGAGATCGGAGCGGATACTACAATGAGCAGTTCTTC
TRBV7-9	NA	TRBJ1-2	NA	CASSLDPSNYGYTF	TGTGCCAGCAGCTTAGATCCGTCTAACTATGGCTACACCTTC
TRBV5-4	NA	TRBJ1-1	few	CASSSWNTEAFF	TGTGCCAGCAGCTCGTGGAACACTGAAGCTTTCTTT
TRBV27	NA	TRBJ1-2	NA	CASSLIGTSNYGYTF	TGTGCCAGCAGTTTAATCGGGACATCTAACTATGGCTACACCTTC
TRBV28	NA	TRBJ1-5	NA	CASSFPNRVGDQPQHF	TGTGCCAGCAGTTTTCCAAACAGGGTTGGCGATCAGCCCCAGCATTTT
TRBV21-1	NA	TRBJ2-7	NA	CASSSDKASYEQYF	TGTGCCAGCAGCAGCGACAAAGCCTCCTACGAGCAGTACTTC
TRBV6-1	TRBD1	TRBJ2-6	NA	CASSDPRDRDISGANVLTF	TGTGCCAGCAGTGACCCCCGGGACAGGGATATTTCTGGGGCCAACGTCCTGACTTTC
TRBV13	NA	TRBJ2-1	NA	CASSLDAPNEQFF	TGTGCCAGCAGCTTAGACGCCCCCAATGAGCAGTTCTTC
TRBV7-6	NA	TRBJ2-7	NA	CASSLGVGYEQYF	TGTGCCAGCAGTCTTGGGGTAGGGTACGAGCAGTACTTC
TRBV5-6	NA	TRBJ1-2	few	CASSWATGSVHGYTF	TGTGCCAGCAGCTGGGCAACAGGAAGCGTCCATGGCTACACCTTC
TRBV27	NA	TRBJ1-2	NA	CASSLTPWGGYTF	TGTGCCAGCAGTTTGACACCTTGGGGCGGCTACACCTTC
TRBV7-9	NA	TRBJ1-2	NA	CASSAPDPNYGYTF	TGTGCCAGCAGCGCACCTGACCCTAACTATGGCTACACCTTC
TRBV12-5	NA	TRBJ2-5	NA	CASGLTGVAPETQYF	TGTGCTAGTGGTTTGACCGGGGTGGCACCAGAGACCCAGTACTTC
TRBV19	TRBD2	TRBJ2-3	NA	CASSTKFRGGLLDHTQYF	TGTGCCAGTAGTACAAAATTCCGGGGGGGACTACTCGATCATACGCAGTATTTT
TRBV4-2	NA	TRBJ2-1	NA	CASSRWAGGYNEQFF	TGTGCCAGCAGCCGGTGGGCAGGGGGGTACAATGAGCAGTTCTTC
TRBV27	NA	TRBJ2-3	NA	CASSETGPGTDTQYF	TGTGCCAGCAGTGAGACGGGGCCGGGCACAGATACGCAGTATTTT
TRBV4-1	NA	TRBJ1-2	few	CASSQDNGPF	TGCGCCAGCAGCCAAGACAACGGCCCCTTC
TRBV2	TRBD1	TRBJ1-1	NA	CASSGPGQGGTEAFF	TGTGCCAGCAGTGGACCGGGACAGGGGGGCACTGAAGCTTTCTTT
TRBV28	NA	TRBJ2-7	NA	CASSYPGNEQYF	TGTGCCAGCAGTTACCCAGGTAACGAGCAGTACTTC
TRBV25-1	NA	TRBJ1-1	NA	CASSEGGMGTEAFF	TGTGCCAGCAGTGAAGGGGGGATGGGAACTGAAGCTTTCTTT
TRBV27	NA	TRBJ2-3	NA	CASSFTQGGTDTQYF	TGTGCCAGCAGTTTTACGCAGGGAGGCACAGATACGCAGTATTTT
TRBV10-1	TRBD2	TRBJ2-7	NA	CASSDGLAGVNEQYF	TGCGCCAGCAGTGACGGACTAGCGGGAGTTAACGAGCAGTACTTC
TRBV9	NA	TRBJ2-7	NA	CASSVGQGPYEQYF	TGTGCCAGCAGCGTAGGGCAGGGGCCCTACGAGCAGTACTTC
TRBV27	TRBD2	TRBJ2-2	NA	CASSLSSGIGGELFF	TGTGCCAGCAGTTTATCTAGCGGGATAGGCGGGGAGCTGTTTTTT
TRBV18	TRBD1	TRBJ1-6	NA	CASSPHPRTGPDSPLHF	TGTGCCAGCTCACCGCACCCTCGGACAGGGCCGGATTCACCCCTCCACTTT
TRBV7-9	NA	TRBJ2-1	NA	CASSLGLTGKFF	TGTGCCAGCAGCTTAGGATTAACAGGGAAATTCTTC
TRBV6-5	TRBD2	TRBJ2-1	once	CASSYLSGGNEQFF	TGTGCCAGCAGCTACCTAAGCGGGGGGAATGAGCAGTTCTTC
TRBV4-1	TRBD2	TRBJ2-7	NA	CASTLAAGSYEQYF	TGCGCCAGCACCCTTGCAGCGGGGTCCTACGAGCAGTACTTC
TRBV28	NA	TRBJ2-7	NA	CASSLLGWEQYF	TGTGCCAGCAGTCTCCTAGGGTGGGAGCAGTACTTC
TRBV19	NA	TRBJ1-2	NA	CVPRWAAGYTF	TGTGTCCCTAGATGGGCGGCTGGCTACACCTTC
TRBV28	TRBD2	TRBJ2-3	NA	CASSTSGSTDTQYF	TGTGCCAGCTCGACTAGCGGGAGTACAGATACGCAGTATTTT
TRBV14	TRBD2	TRBJ2-1	NA	CASSLLELAAFNEQFF	TGTGCCAGCAGCCTCCTCGAGCTAGCGGCTTTCAATGAGCAGTTCTTC
TRBV4-1	NA	TRBJ2-4	NA	CASSQGTLDIQYF	TGCGCCAGCAGCCAAGGAACCTTGGACATTCAGTACTTC
TRBV5-1	TRBD2	TRBJ2-7	NA	CASSLTSGSSYEQYF	TGCGCCAGCAGCCTGACTAGCGGGAGCTCCTACGAGCAGTACTTC
TRBV2	NA	TRBJ2-7	NA	CAAGGTENEQYF	TGTGCAGCAGGAGGGACAGAGAACGAGCAGTACTTC
TRBV7-6	TRBD1	TRBJ1-1	NA	CASSIGGGASEAFF	TGTGCCAGCAGTATAGGAGGGGGCGCGAGTGAAGCTTTCTTT
TRBV11-2	NA	TRBJ1-1	once	CASSLWQGPRVQGTEAFF	TGTGCCAGCAGCTTATGGCAGGGCCCGCGGGTACAGGGCACTGAAGCTTTCTTT
TRBV11-1	TRBD2	TRBJ2-1	NA	CASSSTSGHGDEQFF	TGTGCCAGCAGCTCGACTAGCGGGCACGGGGATGAGCAGTTCTTC
TRBV6-5	NA	TRBJ2-3	NA	CASSYSEGTDTQYF	TGTGCCAGCAGTTACTCAGAGGGTACAGATACGCAGTATTTT
TRBV7-3	NA	TRBJ2-2	NA	CASSFYRDRVAGELFF	TGTGCCAGCAGCTTTTATCGGGACCGAGTCGCCGGGGAGCTGTTTTTT
TRBV2	NA	TRBJ2-7	NA	CASEVDSFYEQYF	TGTGCCAGCGAGGTAGACTCCTTCTACGAGCAGTACTTC
TRBV7-9	NA	TRBJ2-1	NA	CASSLEGSSYNEQFF	TGTGCCAGCAGCTTAGAGGGGAGCTCCTACAATGAGCAGTTCTTC
TRBV30	NA	TRBJ2-1	NA	CAWSAGTPNEQFF	TGTGCCTGGAGTGCCGGGACTCCCAATGAGCAGTTCTTC
TRBV6-6	TRBD1	TRBJ1-4	once	CASVPGQGRYDEKLFF	TGTGCCAGCGTCCCGGGACAGGGGAGGTACGATGAAAAACTGTTTTTT
TRBV19	NA	TRBJ2-1	NA	CASSIDAGEAYNEQFF	TGTGCCAGTAGTATAGATGCAGGGGAGGCCTACAATGAGCAGTTCTTC
TRBV5-6	NA	TRBJ2-5	NA	CASSLAYKETQYF	TGTGCCAGCAGCTTGGCCTATAAAGAGACCCAGTACTTC
TRBV9	NA	TRBJ1-2	NA	CASSAGDLYGYTF	TGTGCCAGCAGCGCCGGGGACCTTTATGGCTACACCTTC
TRBV27	TRBD2	TRBJ2-5	NA	CASSWTSPQETQYF	TGTGCCAGCTCTTGGACTAGCCCCCAAGAGACCCAGTACTTC